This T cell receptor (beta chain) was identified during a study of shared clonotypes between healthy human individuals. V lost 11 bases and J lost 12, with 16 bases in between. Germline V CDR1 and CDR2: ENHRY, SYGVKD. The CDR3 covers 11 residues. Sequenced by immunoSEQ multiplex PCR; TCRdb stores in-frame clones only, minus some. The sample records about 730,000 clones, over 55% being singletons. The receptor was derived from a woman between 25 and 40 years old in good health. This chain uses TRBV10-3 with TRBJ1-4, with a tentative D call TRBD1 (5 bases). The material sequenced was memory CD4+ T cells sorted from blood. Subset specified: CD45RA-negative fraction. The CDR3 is CASGESGELFF. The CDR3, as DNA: TGTGCCTCGGGGGAGTCCGGAGAACTGTTTTTT.